The 13 T cell receptor beta chains listed next were all sequenced from one sample in a study of human T cells and chemical hapten exposure (TCRdb year 2021). The library was built by means of RACE. The instrument was a NextSeq 500. TCRdb reprocessing: public reads trimmed at Q25 with fastp, clones called with MiXCR, in-frame beta chains kept. For every CDR3 protein sequence, its rows merge into one entry that carries the most common genes and DNA. This sample is represented by 330,000 or so distinct CDR3 sequences; about 6% of them were singletons. The ten largest make up approximately 5.4% of the sample. Sample time point, as interpreted from the label and publication: patch test 2, 6 weeks after DPC sensitization. This specimen's treatment or condition label, per the study, means: therapeutic diphenylcyclopropenone sensitization with weekly scalp DPC. Here the sequenced sample was whole blood, taken in connection with sensitization to the hapten diphenylcyclopropenone (DPC). The receptor set was obtained from a woman between 18 and 29 years old with alopecia areata. Some clones in this sample may be carry-over from other donors' samples.

This clonotype has just a few counts. V is TRBV27 and J is TRBJ2-1; 12 nucleotides align to TRBD2. Germline values: CDR1 MNHEY, CDR2 SMNVEV (reference sequence). CDR3 length: 15 residues. Losses at the gene ends were 8 bases for V and 8 bases for J; bases not matched to a gene: 10. Here the CDR3 reads CASEPLAGGPHEQFF. CDR3 nucleotide sequence: TGTGCCAGCGAGCCGCTAGCGGGGGGGCCCCATGAGCAGTTCTTC.

The chain uses TRBV29-1 and TRBJ2-6, with D unclear. This CDR3 comprises 13 residues. Germline V gene lookup returns CDR1 SQVTM and CDR2 ANQGSEA. Trimming stripped 1 base from V and 1 base from J, with 2 bases between. The CDR3 loop reads CSVEVSGANVLTF. CDR3 in DNA: TGCAGCGTTGAAGTGTCTGGGGCCAACGTCCTGACTTTC. The entire variable domain, with the rest obtained from reference TRBV29-1 and TRBJ2-6, is as follows: SAVISQKPSRDICQRGTSLTIQCQVDSQVTMMFWYRQQPGQSLTLIATANQGSEATYESGFVIDKFPISRPNLTFSTLTVSNMSPEDSSIYLCSVEVSGANVLTFGAGSRLTVL.

The CDR3 DNA follows: TGTGCCAGCAGCTTAGGGGCCACCGGGGACATCGTTTACGAGCAGTACTTC. Translation gives CASSLGATGDIVYEQYF. The gene calls are TRBV11-2 and TRBJ2-7; D perhaps matches TRBD1 (6 bases). The ends were cut back, 1 base at V and 4 bases at J, with 20 bases in the middle. This CDR3 contains 17 residues. Germline assignment: CDR1 SGHAT and CDR2 FQNNGV.

This clonotype was seen repeatedly, ten times or more. The chain has TRBV20-1 and TRBJ1-1; 7 bases align to TRBD1. This CDR3 contains 13 residues. J lost 2 bases, V lost 6 bases, and 6 bases had no gene match. Germline V CDR1 and CDR2: DFQATT, SNEGSKA (reference sequence). The CDR3 DNA follows: TGCAGTGCCCCCGGACAGGTTAACACTGAAGCTTTCTTT. It yields the protein CSAPGQVNTEAFF.

This clonotype was counted a few times. V usage is TRBV28 and J usage is TRBJ2-7; 8 nucleotides line up with TRBD2. The germline V gene has CDR1 MDHEN and CDR2 SYDVKM. The CDR3 has 15 residues. The J segment lost 1 base and the V segment lost 5 bases, leaving 7 bases of the junction unmatched. The CDR3 loop is CASSTKSGGSYEQYF. Written as DNA, the CDR3 is TGTGCCAGCAGTACTAAGTCGGGAGGGTCCTACGAGCAGTACTTC.

This clonotype was observed a few times. V and J are TRBV7-9 and TRBJ2-4; D gene uncertain. Germline V gives CDR1 SEHNR, CDR2 FQNEAQ (reference sequence). With 3 bases removed from V and 0 bases from J, the gap between germline ends came to 18 bases. The CDR3 extends over 18 amino acids. The CDR3 sequence: CASSFLLNPRLAKNIQYF. The DNA for the CDR3 is TGTGCCAGCAGCTTTCTCTTAAATCCCCGTCTAGCCAAAAACATTCAGTACTTC.

This clonotype was detected many times. The rearrangement links TRBV12-3 or TRBV12-4 to TRBJ1-5, with D possibly matching TRBD1 (6 bases). Trimming removed 3 bases from V and 1 base from J, with 13 bases in between. There are 16 residues in the CDR3. The CDR3: CASSFTTGRSNQPQHF. The CDR3 DNA sequence: TGTGCCAGCAGTTTTACGACAGGTAGGAGCAATCAGCCCCAGCATTTT.

This clonotype was recorded many times. The rearrangement joins TRBV6-1 to TRBJ1-5; D possibly corresponds to TRBD1 (6 bases). V lost 4 bases and J lost 2, with 12 bases in between. The CDR3 is 15 amino acids. The germline gives CDR1 MNHNS, CDR2 SASEGT. The CDR3 is CASSGVQGGNQPQHF. The CDR3, as DNA: TGTGCCAGCAGTGGCGTACAGGGAGGCAATCAGCCCCAGCATTTT.

The chain is built from TRBV9 and TRBJ2-2; D remains ambiguous. V was clipped by 3 bases and J by 2 bases, with 5 bases between them. This CDR3 has 13 amino acids. CDR1 is SGDLS and CDR2 is YYNGEE in the germline V gene. Here the CDR3 DNA reads TGTGCCAGCAGCGACGTAAACACCGGGGAGCTGTTTTTT. As protein: CASSDVNTGELFF.

Concerning this clonotype: Here the CDR3 omits its conserved ending phenylalanine or tryptophan, so a read error is the likely source. The gene calls are TRBV6-2 or TRBV6-3 and TRBJ1-6; D is perhaps TRBD1 (5 bases). The CDR3 is 16 amino acids. Trimming left V 5 bases short and J 0 bases short, with 11 bases between. Germline assignment: CDR1 MNHEY and CDR2 SVGEGT. CDR3 sequence (DNA): TGTGCCAGCAGTCGGGACCATAGCTCCTATAATTCACCCCTCCACTCT. This codes for CASSRDHSSYNSPLHS.

This clonotype has only a few counts. The chain uses TRBV20-1 and TRBJ1-5, with D maybe TRBD1 (6 bases). Germline V gene lookup returns CDR1 DFQATT and CDR2 SNEGSKA (reference sequence). There are 13 residues in the CDR3. Trimming removed 0 bases at V and 7 bases at J, with 10 bases between. This CDR3 is CSARELGGQPQHF. The CDR3 coding sequence is TGCAGTGCTAGAGAATTAGGGGGACAGCCCCAGCATTTT.

This chain links TRBV7-2 with TRBJ2-3; weak D call: TRBD2 (5 bases). The CDR3 is 14 amino acids. CDR1 is SGHTA and CDR2 is FQGNSA in the germline V gene. V lost 3 bases and J 2 bases, leaving 9 bases between the germline ends. The CDR3 here is CASSFDYNTDTQYF. In DNA, the CDR3 is TGTGCCAGCAGCTTCGACTACAACACAGATACGCAGTATTTT. The full variable domain, in which reference TRBV7-2 and TRBJ2-3 provide the parts outside the CDR3, is GAGVSQSPSNKVTEKGKDVELRCDPISGHTALYWYRQSLGQGLEFLIYFQGNSAPDKSGLPSDRFSAERTGGSVSTLTIQRTQQEDSAVYLCASSFDYNTDTQYFGPGTRLTVL.

The genes are TRBV6-6 and TRBJ2-4; 9 bases line up with TRBD1. The CDR3 consists of 16 residues. Germline values: CDR1 MNHNY, CDR2 SVGAGI (reference sequence). After removal of 4 bases from V and 4 bases from J, the junction contained 8 bases not matched to a gene. The CDR3, as DNA: TGTGCCAGCAGTTTCACACCGGGACAGGGAAAAAACATTCAGTACTTC. It codes for CASSFTPGQGKNIQYF.